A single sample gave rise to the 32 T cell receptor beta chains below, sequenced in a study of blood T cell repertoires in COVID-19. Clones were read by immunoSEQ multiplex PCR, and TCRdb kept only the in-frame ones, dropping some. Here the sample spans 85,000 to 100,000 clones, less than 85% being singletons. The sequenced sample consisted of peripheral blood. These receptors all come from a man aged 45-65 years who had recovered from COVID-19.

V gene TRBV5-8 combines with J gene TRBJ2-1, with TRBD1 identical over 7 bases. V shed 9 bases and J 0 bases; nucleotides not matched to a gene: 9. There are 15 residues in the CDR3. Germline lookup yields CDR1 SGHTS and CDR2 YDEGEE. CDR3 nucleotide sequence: TGTGCCACAGAGACAGGGATATTCTCCTACAATGAGCAGTTCTTC. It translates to CATETGIFSYNEQFF.

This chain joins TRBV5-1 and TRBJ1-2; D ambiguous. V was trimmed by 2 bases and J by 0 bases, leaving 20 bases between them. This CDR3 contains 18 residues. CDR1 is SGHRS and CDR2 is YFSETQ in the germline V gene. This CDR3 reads CASSLRTPSSVSNYGYTF. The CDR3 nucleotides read TGCGCCAGCAGCTTACGAACTCCTTCCTCCGTCTCTAACTATGGCTACACCTTC.

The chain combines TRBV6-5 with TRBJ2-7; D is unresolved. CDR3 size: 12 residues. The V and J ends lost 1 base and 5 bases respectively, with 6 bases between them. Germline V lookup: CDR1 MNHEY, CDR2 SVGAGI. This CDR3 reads CASSYLGNEQYF. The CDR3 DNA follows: TGTGCCAGCAGTTACTTGGGCAACGAGCAGTACTTC.

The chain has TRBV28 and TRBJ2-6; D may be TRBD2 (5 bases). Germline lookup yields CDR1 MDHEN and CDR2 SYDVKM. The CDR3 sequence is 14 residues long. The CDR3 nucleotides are TGTGTCGCGGGTACCGCTTCCGGGGCCAACGTCCTGACTTTC. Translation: CVAGTASGANVLTF.

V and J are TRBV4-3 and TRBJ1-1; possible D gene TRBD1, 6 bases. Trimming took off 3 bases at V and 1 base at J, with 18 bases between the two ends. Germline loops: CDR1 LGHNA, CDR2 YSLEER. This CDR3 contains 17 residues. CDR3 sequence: CASSHVPRGKTNTEAFF. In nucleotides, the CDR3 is TGCGCCAGCAGCCACGTTCCCAGGGGAAAAACGAACACTGAAGCTTTCTTT.

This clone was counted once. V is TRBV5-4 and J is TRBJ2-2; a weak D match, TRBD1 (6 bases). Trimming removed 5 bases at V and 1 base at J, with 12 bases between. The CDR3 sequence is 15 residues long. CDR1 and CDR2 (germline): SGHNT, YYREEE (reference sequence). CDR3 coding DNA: TGTGCCAGCAGTCTGGGGGCGGAGAACACCGGGGAGCTGTTTTTT. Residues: CASSLGAENTGELFF.

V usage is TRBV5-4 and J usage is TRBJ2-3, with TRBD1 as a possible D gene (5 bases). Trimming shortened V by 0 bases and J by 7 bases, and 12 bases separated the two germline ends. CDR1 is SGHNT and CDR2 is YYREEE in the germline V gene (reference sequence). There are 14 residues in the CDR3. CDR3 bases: TGTGCCAGCAGCTTGGCCACGGACACCAATACGCAGTATTTT. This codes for CASSLATDTNTQYF.

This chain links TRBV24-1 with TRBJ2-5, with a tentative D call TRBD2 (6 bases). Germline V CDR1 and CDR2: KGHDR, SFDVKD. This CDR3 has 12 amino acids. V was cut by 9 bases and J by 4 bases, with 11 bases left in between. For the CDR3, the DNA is TGTGCCACCCGGGGGTCGGCAGAGACCCAGTACTTC. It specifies CATRGSAETQYF.

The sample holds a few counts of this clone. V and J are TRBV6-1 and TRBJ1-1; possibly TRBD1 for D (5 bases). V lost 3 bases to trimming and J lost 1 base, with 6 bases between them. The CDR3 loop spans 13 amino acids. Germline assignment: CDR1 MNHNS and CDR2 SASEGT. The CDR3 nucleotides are TGTGCCAGCAGTGACAGGGAGAACACTGAAGCTTTCTTT. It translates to CASSDRENTEAFF.

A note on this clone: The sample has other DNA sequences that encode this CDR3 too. CDR3 sequence: CASSGRGGAINEQFF. As DNA, the CDR3 is TGTGCCAGCAGTGGTCGCGGGGGGGCGATTAATGAGCAGTTCTTC. The chain links TRBV2 to TRBJ2-1; 9 bases line up with TRBD2. The CDR3 covers 15 residues. Germline V gene sequence: CDR1 SNHLY, CDR2 FYNNEI. V lost 4 bases, J lost 7 bases, and 8 bases stayed unmatched.

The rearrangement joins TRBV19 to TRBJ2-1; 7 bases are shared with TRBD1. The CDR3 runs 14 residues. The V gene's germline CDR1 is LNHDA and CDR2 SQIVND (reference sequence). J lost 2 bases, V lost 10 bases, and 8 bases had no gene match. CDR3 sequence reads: CATRQGLPYNEQFF. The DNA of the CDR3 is TGTGCCACAAGACAGGGATTACCCTACAATGAGCAGTTCTTC.

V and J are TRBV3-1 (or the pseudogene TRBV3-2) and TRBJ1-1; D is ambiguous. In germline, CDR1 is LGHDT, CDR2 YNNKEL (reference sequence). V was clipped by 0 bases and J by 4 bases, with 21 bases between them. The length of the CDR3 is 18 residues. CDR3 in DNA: TGTGCCAGCAGCCAAGATCTAGGCGGTGGCACTCGCCCCACTGAAGCTTTCTTT. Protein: CASSQDLGGGTRPTEAFF.

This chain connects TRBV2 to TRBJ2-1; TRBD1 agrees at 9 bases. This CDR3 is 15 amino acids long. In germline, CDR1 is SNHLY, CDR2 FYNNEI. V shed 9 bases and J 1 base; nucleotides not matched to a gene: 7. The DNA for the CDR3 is TGTGCCAGTCAGACCGGGACAGGGTCCTACAATGAGCAGTTCTTC. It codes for CASQTGTGSYNEQFF.

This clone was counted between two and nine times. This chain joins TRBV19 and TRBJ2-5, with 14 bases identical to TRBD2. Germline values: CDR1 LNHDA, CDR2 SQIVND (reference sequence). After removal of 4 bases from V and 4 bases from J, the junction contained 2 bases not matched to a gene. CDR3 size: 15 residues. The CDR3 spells CASSRLAGGPETQYF. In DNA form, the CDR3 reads TGTGCCAGTAGTAGACTAGCGGGAGGGCCAGAGACCCAGTACTTC. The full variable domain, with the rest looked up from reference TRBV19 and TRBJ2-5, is DGGITQSPKYLFRKEGQNVTLSCEQNLNHDAMYWYRQDPGQGLRLIYYSQIVNDFQKGDIAEGYSVSREKKESFPLTVTSAQKNPTAFYLCASSRLAGGPETQYFGPGTRLLVL.

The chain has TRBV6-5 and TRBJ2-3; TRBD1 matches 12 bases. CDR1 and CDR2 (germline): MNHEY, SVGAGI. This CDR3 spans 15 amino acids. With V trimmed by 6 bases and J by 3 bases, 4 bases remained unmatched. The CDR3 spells CASSPGQGATDTQYF. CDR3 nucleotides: TGTGCCAGCAGCCCGGGACAGGGGGCGACAGATACGCAGTATTTT.

CDR3 region: CASSEGGTGPRTIYF. The CDR3 bases are TGTGCCAGCAGTGAAGGCGGGACAGGCCCTCGGACCATATATTTT. The chain carries TRBV6-1 and TRBJ1-3; 8 nucleotides align to TRBD1. The V gene end was trimmed by 1 base and the J gene end by 10 bases; junction bases not matched to a gene: 9. The CDR3 runs to 15 residues. Germline loops: CDR1 MNHNS, CDR2 SASEGT.

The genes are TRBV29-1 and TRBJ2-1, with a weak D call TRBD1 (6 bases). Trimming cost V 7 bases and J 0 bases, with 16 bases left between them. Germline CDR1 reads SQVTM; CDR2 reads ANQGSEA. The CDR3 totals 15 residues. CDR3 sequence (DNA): TGCAGCGCATCGGACAGCCTGAGCTCCTACAATGAGCAGTTCTTC. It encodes CSASDSLSSYNEQFF.

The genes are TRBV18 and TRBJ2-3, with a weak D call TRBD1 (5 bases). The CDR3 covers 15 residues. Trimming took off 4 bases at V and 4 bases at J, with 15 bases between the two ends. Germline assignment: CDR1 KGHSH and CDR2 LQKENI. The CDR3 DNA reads TGTGCCAGCTCACGTCAGGGTAAAGGGGCAGATACGCAGTATTTT. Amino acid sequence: CASSRQGKGADTQYF.

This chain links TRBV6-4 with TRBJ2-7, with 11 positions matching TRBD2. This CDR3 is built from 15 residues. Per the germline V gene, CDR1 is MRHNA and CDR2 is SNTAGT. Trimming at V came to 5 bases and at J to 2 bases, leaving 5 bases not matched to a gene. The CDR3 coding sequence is TGTGCCAGCAGTCAAACTAGCGGGGGACCCTACGAGCAGTACTTC. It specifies CASSQTSGGPYEQYF.

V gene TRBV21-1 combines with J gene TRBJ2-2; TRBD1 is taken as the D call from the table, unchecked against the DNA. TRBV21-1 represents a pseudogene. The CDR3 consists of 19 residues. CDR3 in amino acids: CASLTDREKGFANTGELFF. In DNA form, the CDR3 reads TGTGCCAGCCTAACCGACAGGGAGAAAGGGTTCGCGAACACCGGGGAGCTGTTTTTT.

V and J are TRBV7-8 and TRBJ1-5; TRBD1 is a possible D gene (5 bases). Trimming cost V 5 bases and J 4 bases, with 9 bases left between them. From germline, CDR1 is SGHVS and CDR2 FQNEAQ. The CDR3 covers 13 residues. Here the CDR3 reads CASSHDRNQPQHF. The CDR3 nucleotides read TGTGCCAGCAGCCACGACAGAAATCAGCCCCAGCATTTT.

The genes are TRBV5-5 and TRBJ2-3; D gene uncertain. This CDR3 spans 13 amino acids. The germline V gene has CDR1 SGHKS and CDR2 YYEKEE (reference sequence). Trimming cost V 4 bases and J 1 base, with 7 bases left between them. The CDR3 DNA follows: TGTGCCAGCAGCCTCCAGGGCACAGATACGCAGTATTTT. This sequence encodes CASSLQGTDTQYF.

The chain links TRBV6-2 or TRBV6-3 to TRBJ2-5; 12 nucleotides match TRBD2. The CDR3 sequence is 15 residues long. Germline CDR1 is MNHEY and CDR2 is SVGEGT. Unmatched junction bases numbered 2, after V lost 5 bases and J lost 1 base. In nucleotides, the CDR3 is TGTGCCAGCAGTCGGACTAGCGGGGTCCAAGAGACCCAGTACTTC. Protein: CASSRTSGVQETQYF.

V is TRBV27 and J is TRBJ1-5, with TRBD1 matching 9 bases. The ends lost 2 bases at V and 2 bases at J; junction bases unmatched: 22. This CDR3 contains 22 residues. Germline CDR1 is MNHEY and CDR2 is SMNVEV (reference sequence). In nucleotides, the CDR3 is TGTGCCAGCAGTTTAGTAGCCTCAATCCGAGGGACAGGGATCGGGGGCAATCAGCCCCAGCATTTT. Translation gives CASSLVASIRGTGIGGNQPQHF.

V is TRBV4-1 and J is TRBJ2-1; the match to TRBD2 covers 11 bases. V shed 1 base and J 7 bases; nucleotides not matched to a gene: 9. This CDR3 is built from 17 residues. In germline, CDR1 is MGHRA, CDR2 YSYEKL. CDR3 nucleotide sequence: TGCGCCAGCAGCCAAGCTCCGGGACTAGCGGTTCCAAATGAGCAGTTCTTC. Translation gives CASSQAPGLAVPNEQFF.

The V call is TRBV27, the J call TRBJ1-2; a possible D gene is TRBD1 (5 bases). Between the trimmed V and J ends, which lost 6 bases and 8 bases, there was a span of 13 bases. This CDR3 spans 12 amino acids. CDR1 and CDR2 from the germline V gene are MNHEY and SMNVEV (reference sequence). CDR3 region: CASRFSGGGYTF. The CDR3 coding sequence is TGTGCCAGCAGATTCTCCGGGGGGGGCTACACCTTC.

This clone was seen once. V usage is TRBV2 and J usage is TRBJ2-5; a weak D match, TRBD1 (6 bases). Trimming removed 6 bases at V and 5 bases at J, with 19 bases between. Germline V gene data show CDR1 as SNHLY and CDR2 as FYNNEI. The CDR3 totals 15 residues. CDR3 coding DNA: TGTGCCAGCAGGAGGGACCAGGGGCGCTACGAGACCCAGTACTTC. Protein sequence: CASRRDQGRYETQYF.

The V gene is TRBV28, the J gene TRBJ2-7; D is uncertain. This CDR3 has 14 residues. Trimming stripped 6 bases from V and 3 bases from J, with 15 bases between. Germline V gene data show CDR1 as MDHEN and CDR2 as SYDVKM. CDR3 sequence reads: CASRSVESLYEQYF. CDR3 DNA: TGTGCCAGCAGGTCGGTAGAATCGCTCTACGAGCAGTACTTC.

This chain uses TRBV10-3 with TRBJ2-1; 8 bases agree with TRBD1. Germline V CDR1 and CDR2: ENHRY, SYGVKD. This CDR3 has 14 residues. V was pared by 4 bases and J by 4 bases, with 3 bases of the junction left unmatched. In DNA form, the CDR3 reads TGTGCCATCAGTGCAGGGACAGGTTACAATGAGCAGTTCTTC. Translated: CAISAGTGYNEQFF.

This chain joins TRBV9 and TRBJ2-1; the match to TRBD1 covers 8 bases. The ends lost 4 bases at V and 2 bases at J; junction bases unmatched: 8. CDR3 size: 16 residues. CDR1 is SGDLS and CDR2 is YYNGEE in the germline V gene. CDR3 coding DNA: TGTGCCAGCAGCCCCGAAGGGGACAGGCCCTACAATGAGCAGTTCTTC. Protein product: CASSPEGDRPYNEQFF.

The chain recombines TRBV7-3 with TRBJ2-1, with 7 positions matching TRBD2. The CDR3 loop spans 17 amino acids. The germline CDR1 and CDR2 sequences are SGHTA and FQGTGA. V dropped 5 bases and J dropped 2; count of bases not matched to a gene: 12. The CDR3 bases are TGTGCCAGCAGCCGAAACGTTGGCGGGAGTACCTACAATGAGCAGTTCTTC. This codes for CASSRNVGGSTYNEQFF.

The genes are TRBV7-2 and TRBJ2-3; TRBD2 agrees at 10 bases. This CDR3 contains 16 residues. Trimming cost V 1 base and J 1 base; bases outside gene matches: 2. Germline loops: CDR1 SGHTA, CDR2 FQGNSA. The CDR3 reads CASSLEGTSGTDTQYF. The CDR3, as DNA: TGTGCCAGCAGCTTAGAAGGGACTAGCGGCACAGATACGCAGTATTTT. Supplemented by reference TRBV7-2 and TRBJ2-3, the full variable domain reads GAGVSQSPSNKVTEKGKDVELRCDPISGHTALYWYRQSLGQGLEFLIYFQGNSAPDKSGLPSDRFSAERTGGSVSTLTIQRTQQEDSAVYLCASSLEGTSGTDTQYFGPGTRLTVL.